Each of the 11 T cell receptor beta chains below was sequenced from the same sample in a study of regulatory T cells. Notes on the study in general: Regulatory T cells from CD3G-deficient patients were less diverse than autologous conventional CD4+ cells and control regulatory cells.

The primer mix had 52 TRBV and 13 TRBJ primers. TCRdb's copy holds only in-frame clones and misses some; the assay was immunoSEQ multiplex PCR. Among fewer than 3,500 clones listed, around 95% were seen once. No antigen is known for these receptors. Sequencing was done on a sample of CD4+ Tregs sorted from blood. These receptor sequences come from a person aged 18 to 29 with CD3G deficiency.

This rearrangement joins TRBV28 to TRBJ2-7; 9 nucleotides agree with TRBD1. CDR1 MDHEN and CDR2 SYDVKM come from the germline V gene. With V trimmed by 3 bases and J by 5 bases, 5 bases remained unmatched. The CDR3 extends over 14 amino acids. This chain's CDR3 is CASSLTGGPHEQYF. The CDR3 nucleotides read TGTGCCAGCAGTTTGACAGGGGGGCCCCACGAGCAGTACTTC.

The chain links TRBV5-1 to TRBJ2-6; no firm D call. The V end lost 0 bases, the J end lost 0 bases, and 10 bases lay between the germline ends. Germline values: CDR1 SGHRS, CDR2 YFSETQ. The CDR3 sequence is 17 residues long. Here the CDR3 reads CASSLDPNPSGANVLTF. In nucleotides, the CDR3 is TGCGCCAGCAGCTTGGACCCCAACCCCTCTGGGGCCAACGTCCTGACTTTC.

This chain's CDR3 is CASSPWEGEDSPLHF. In DNA form, the CDR3 reads TGTGCCAGCAGCCCTTGGGAGGGGGAAGATTCACCCCTCCACTTT. The J gene is TRBJ1-6, the V gene TRBV21-1. TRBV21-1 is a known pseudogene. The CDR3 loop spans 15 amino acids.

The DNA for the CDR3 is TGTGCCAGCAGTTCACCCCCCGGGGAGCTGTTTTTT. This codes for CASSSPPGELFF. The V and J genes are TRBV28 and TRBJ2-2; D unclear. The CDR3 runs to 12 residues. Trimming removed 4 bases at V and 6 bases at J, with 6 bases between. Germline values: CDR1 MDHEN, CDR2 SYDVKM. The complete variable domain, with remaining parts taken from reference TRBV28 and TRBJ2-2, reads DVKVTQSSRYLVKRTGEKVFLECVQDMDHENMFWYRQDPGLGLRLIYFSYDVKMKEKGDIPEGYSVSREKKERFSLILESASTNQTSMYLCASSSPPGELFFGEGSRLTVL.

A word on this clone: This sample includes further DNA sequences coding for the same CDR3. The chain couples TRBV30 to TRBJ2-7, with D possibly called TRBD1 or TRBD2 (5 bases each). Trimming left V 1 base short and J 5 bases short, with 15 bases between. CDR1 GTSNPN and CDR2 SVGIG come from the germline V gene (reference sequence). This CDR3 is 14 amino acids long. DNA for the CDR3: TGTGCCTGGAGTGGGGGGAGCGGTACCCACGAGCAGTACGTC. It specifies CAWSGGSGTHEQYV.

The chain recombines TRBV5-1 with TRBJ2-1; D might be TRBD1 or TRBD2, each matching 6 bases. Germline loops: CDR1 SGHRS, CDR2 YFSETQ. V gave up 5 bases and J gave up 9 bases, with 15 bases separating them. CDR3 length: 13 residues. The DNA for the CDR3 is TGCGCCAGCAGACCCGTGGGGGGCACTGAGCAGTTCTTC. It translates to CASRPVGGTEQFF.

This chain links TRBV28 with TRBJ1-5; 12 bases match TRBD1. CDR3 length equals 15 residues. From germline, CDR1 is MDHEN and CDR2 SYDVKM. With 6 bases clipped from V and 1 base from J, the junction kept 1 base outside the gene matches. DNA for the CDR3: TGTGCCAGCAGGGGACAGGGGGCGAGCAATCAGCCCCAGCATTTT. Its protein product is CASRGQGASNQPQHF.

The chain joins TRBV19 to TRBJ2-5, with D tentatively TRBD1 or TRBD2 (5 bases each). The CDR3 is made up of 16 amino acids. Trimming shortened V by 5 bases and J by 2 bases, and 18 bases separated the two germline ends. CDR1 is LNHDA, CDR2 SQIVND, per germline (reference sequence). The CDR3 DNA sequence: TGTGCCAGTAGTTCCCGCTCCGGGACCCCTCAAGAGACCCAGTACTTC. Its translation is CASSSRSGTPQETQYF.

V and J are TRBV2 and TRBJ1-1, with D unresolved. Looked up from germline, CDR1 is SNHLY and CDR2 is FYNNEI. The CDR3 is made up of 13 amino acids. Trimming left V 7 bases short and J 3 bases short, with 12 bases between. CDR3 loop: CASTLLGDTEAFF. For the CDR3, the DNA is TGTGCCAGCACTCTTCTTGGGGACACTGAAGCTTTCTTT.

This chain joins TRBV5-1 and TRBJ1-4; no definite D call. Trimming pared 3 bases from V and 0 bases from J, leaving 9 bases between. The CDR3 spans 15 residues. The germline gives CDR1 SGHRS, CDR2 YFSETQ. The CDR3 nucleotides read TGCGCCAGCAGCTATGGGTGGTCAACTAATGAAAAACTGTTTTTT. Protein sequence: CASSYGWSTNEKLFF. The full variable domain, rest sourced from reference TRBV5-1 and TRBJ1-4, is KAGVTQTPRYLIKTRGQQVTLSCSPISGHRSVSWYQQTPGQGLQFLFEYFSETQRNKGNFPGRFSGRQFSNSRSEMNVSTLELGDSALYLCASSYGWSTNEKLFFGSGTQLSVL.

In this sample, this clone turned up a few times. The V and J genes are TRBV19 and TRBJ1-1; a possible D gene is TRBD1 (5 bases). The CDR3 sequence is 12 residues long. Germline loops: CDR1 LNHDA, CDR2 SQIVND (reference sequence). V lost 3 bases and J 11 bases, leaving 13 bases between the germline ends. CDR3 region: CASSIPRAGAFF. As DNA, the CDR3 is TGTGCCAGTAGTATCCCCAGGGCGGGCGCTTTCTTT.